A selection of T cell receptor beta chains follows, all from one sample in a study of blood T cell repertoires in COVID-19. Profiled with immunoSEQ multiplex PCR; TCRdb holds only in-frame clones, not every one. The sample records 45,000 to 65,000 clones, 70% to 90% being singletons. Sequenced sample: peripheral blood. The receptors here all came from an older man with active COVID-19. Each CDR3 is given with its conserved first and last residue. A D gene is named only where the DNA matches it firmly. Size values are once, few and many counts, or a class for expanded clones, and some rows have none.

cdr3_nt,cdr3_aa,clone_size,d_call,v_call,cdr3_length,j_call
TGCGCCAGCAGTGAGTTGGGGGACAGAGGCACAGATACGCAGTATTTT,CASSELGDRGTDTQYF,few,TRBD1,TRBV10-1,16,TRBJ2-3
TGTGCCAGCAGTTACTCGAATCTAAGAGCAGATACGCAGTATTTT,CASSYSNLRADTQYF,once,.,TRBV6-5,15,TRBJ2-3
TGTGCCAGCAGCTTAAGGCAGGCCAATGAGCAGTTCTTC,CASSLRQANEQFF,.,.,TRBV7-2,13,TRBJ2-1
TGTGCCAGCAGTTACTCGAGGGTGCAGAACACTGAAGCTTTCTTT,CASSYSRVQNTEAFF,.,.,TRBV6-5,15,TRBJ1-1
TGTGCCAGCACCGTCGGGAGACTAGCGGGAACAGATACGCAGTATTTT,CASTVGRLAGTDTQYF,once,TRBD2,TRBV11-1,16,TRBJ2-3
TGTGCCAGCAGTGACTCGTTACAGGAGACCTACGAGCAGTACTTC,CASSDSLQETYEQYF,.,.,TRBV6-4,15,TRBJ2-7
TGCAGCGTGGGGGACAGTTTGTACGAGCAGTACTTC,CSVGDSLYEQYF,.,TRBD1,TRBV29-1,12,TRBJ2-7
TGCGCCAGCAGCCAAGATCGTACAGGCAATCAGCCCCAGCATTTT,CASSQDRTGNQPQHF,few,.,TRBV4-3,15,TRBJ1-5
TGTGCCAGCAGCAACGGAGATTCACCCCTCCACTTT,CASSNGDSPLHF,few,.,TRBV7-9,12,TRBJ1-6
TGTGCCAGCAGCTTAGAGTTGCGGAGCTCCTACAATGAGCAGTTCTTC,CASSLELRSSYNEQFF,.,.,TRBV7-2,16,TRBJ2-1
TGCGCCAGCAGCTCGAATAGCGGGATCATCAATGAGCAGTTCTTC,CASSSNSGIINEQFF,once,TRBD2,TRBV5-1,15,TRBJ2-1
TGTGCCAGCAGCCAAGACGCAGGGACAGTAACTGAAAAACTGTTTTTT,CASSQDAGTVTEKLFF,.,TRBD1,TRBV4-2,16,TRBJ1-4
TGCGCCAGCAGCTTGAGGGCGGGGACCTACAATGAGCAGTTCTTC,CASSLRAGTYNEQFF,once,.,TRBV5-1,15,TRBJ2-1
TGTGCCAGCTCACCGGGCGCTAGCGGGTTAGACAATGAGCAGTTCTTC,CASSPGASGLDNEQFF,.,TRBD2,TRBV18,16,TRBJ2-1
TGTGCCAGCAGTTTACGCAGGGCGGATGAAAAACTGTTTTTT,CASSLRRADEKLFF,.,.,TRBV28,14,TRBJ1-4
TGTGCCAGCAGTTTTGGGCCCTCGGGGGGCGGGCCTGGAAACACCATATATTTT,CASSFGPSGGGPGNTIYF,.,.,TRBV28,18,TRBJ1-3
TGTGCCAGCAGTGGGGCGGTGGTCGCTGAAGCTTTCTTT,CASSGAVVAEAFF,.,.,TRBV12-3/TRBV12-4,13,TRBJ1-1
TGTGCCAGCAGGATCAGGGGGCAAGAGACCCAGTACTTC,CASRIRGQETQYF,.,TRBD1,TRBV2,13,TRBJ2-5
TGTGCCAGCAGCCAACCCGACAGGGGGCCGACCCGCATGAACACTGAAGCTTTCTTT,CASSQPDRGPTRMNTEAFF,.,TRBD1,TRBV7-9,19,TRBJ1-1
TGTGCCACCAGCAGAGATTATGGGGGGGCCTACAATCAGCCCCAGCATTTT,CATSRDYGGAYNQPQHF,.,.,TRBV15,17,TRBJ1-5
TGTGCCAGCAGCCAAGATTCGGGATTCGCCCTGTACTTC,CASSQDSGFALYF,.,.,TRBV3-1/TRBV3-2,13,TRBJ2-5
TGCGCCAGCAGCCAAGATTTGGGTGGGACACGAGCTTTCTTT,CASSQDLGGTRAFF,.,.,TRBV4-3,14,TRBJ1-1
TGTGCCAGCTCAGCAGCGAGCTACGAGCAGTACTTC,CASSAASYEQYF,.,.,TRBV18,12,TRBJ2-7